This is a list of T cell receptor beta chains from one sample in a study of monozygotic twins with inflammatory bowel disease. TCRdb reanalyzed the 5' RACE reads, giving one entry per CDR3 protein sequence and no DNA. The sample has 300,000 to 450,000 distinct CDR3 sequences. The sequencing input was blood. Receptors originate from a human donor with ulcerative colitis or Crohn's disease, or a healthy co-twin of an affected twin (not recorded which). CDR3s include the opening cysteine and the closing phenylalanine or tryptophan. Each record gives: V gene, J gene, CDR3 protein.

>TRBV12-3/TRBV12-4|TRBJ2-5
CASSPVDQQETQYF
>TRBV6-5|TRBJ2-2
CASSYPTGDRTNTGELFF
>TRBV5-1|TRBJ2-1
CASSGGSRNEQFF
>TRBV5-6|TRBJ1-1
CASSPTGATEAFF
>TRBV7-9|TRBJ2-2
CASSLVGSTGELFF
>TRBV6-5|TRBJ1-5
CASSYSGTGNQPQHF
>TRBV12-2|TRBJ1-6
CASRPGRSGNSPLHF
>TRBV25-1|TRBJ1-6
CASSATQGPNSPLHF
>TRBV28|TRBJ2-7
CASSKRDREWYEQYF
>TRBV20-1|TRBJ2-3
CSAGGGQGSDTQYF
>TRBV2|TRBJ2-5
CASSSQGLETQYF
>TRBV12-3/TRBV12-4|TRBJ2-3
CASSGQSSTDTQYF
>TRBV7-2|TRBJ2-4
CASSLLAGGDIQYF
>TRBV25-1|TRBJ2-1
CASSASRITNEQFF
>TRBV20-1|TRBJ1-4
CSARANNGHYEKLFF